The 9 T cell receptor beta chains below were found in one sample sequenced in a study of STAT5B mutations in CD4+ large granular lymphocyte leukemia. Measured with immunoSEQ multiplex PCR; TCRdb has only the in-frame clones, and not every one. This sample has around 43,000 clones, with approximately 86% found just once. The sample comprised CD4+ T cells from blood buffy coats. All receptors come from a human donor in good health.

The V and J genes are TRBV7-2 and TRBJ2-1; no definite D call. V was trimmed by 4 bases and J by 9 bases, leaving 16 bases between them. Germline CDR1 reads SGHTA; CDR2 reads FQGNSA. This CDR3 comprises 14 residues. The CDR3 is CASSSGPVRGEQFF. The CDR3 DNA is TGTGCCAGCAGCTCGGGTCCCGTCCGCGGTGAGCAGTTCTTC.

The V and J genes are TRBV7-6 and TRBJ2-1, with a tentative D call TRBD1 (6 bases). V lost 0 bases and J 7 bases, leaving 7 bases between the germline ends. Germline CDR1 reads SGHVS; CDR2 reads FNYEAQ. This CDR3 comprises 13 residues. CDR3 protein: CASSLAGANEQFF. The CDR3 DNA reads as TGTGCCAGCAGCTTAGCGGGGGCGAATGAGCAGTTCTTC.

The chain links TRBV4-1 to TRBJ1-2; D perhaps matches TRBD1 (6 bases). The V gene's germline CDR1 is MGHRA and CDR2 YSYEKL. Trimming took off 0 bases at V and 4 bases at J, with 12 bases between the two ends. This CDR3 has 15 residues. CDR3 bases: TGCGCCAGCAGCCAAGATTCCGCAGGGGCCTATGGCTACACCTTC. It translates to CASSQDSAGAYGYTF.

The chain joins TRBV14 to TRBJ2-7, with 14 bases identical to TRBD2. The length of the CDR3 is 18 residues. The germline gives CDR1 SGHDN, CDR2 FVKESK. V was clipped by 4 bases and J by 0 bases; unmatched bases: 8. This chain's CDR3 is CASSPVPGLAGVSYEQYF. In nucleotides, the CDR3 is TGTGCCAGCAGCCCAGTCCCGGGACTAGCGGGGGTCTCCTACGAGCAGTACTTC.

The V call is TRBV11-2, the J call TRBJ2-5; weak D call: TRBD2 (6 bases). The germline V gene has CDR1 SGHAT and CDR2 FQNNGV. The CDR3 covers 14 residues. Between the trimmed V and J ends, which lost 3 bases and 1 base, there was a span of 9 bases. CDR3 loop: CASSLERAQETQYF. Here the CDR3 DNA reads TGTGCCAGCAGCTTGGAGCGGGCCCAAGAGACCCAGTACTTC. The whole variable domain, remainder taken from reference TRBV11-2 and TRBJ2-5, is EAGVAQSPRYKIIEKRQSVAFWCNPISGHATLYWYQQILGQGPKLLIQFQNNGVVDDSQLPKDRFSAERLKGVDSTLKIQPAKLEDSAVYLCASSLERAQETQYFGPGTRLLVL.

The chain recombines TRBV7-6 with TRBJ2-1, with 11 positions matching TRBD2. V lost 1 base, J lost 3 bases, and 8 bases stayed unmatched. CDR3 size: 18 residues. Germline V gene lookup returns CDR1 SGHVS and CDR2 FNYEAQ. The CDR3 nucleotides read TGTGCCAGCAGCTTAGACGGGACTAGCGGATTCATCTACAATGAGCAGTTCTTC. Translating it yields CASSLDGTSGFIYNEQFF. Full variable domain (remainder filled in from reference TRBV7-6 and TRBJ2-1): GAGVSQSPRYKVTKRGQDVALRCDPISGHVSLYWYRQALGQGPEFLTYFNYEAQQDKSGLPNDRFSAERPEGSISTLTIQRTEQRDSAMYRCASSLDGTSGFIYNEQFFGPGTRLTVL.

CDR3 nucleotides: TGTGCCAGCAGCTCCTTGGGCGATCAGCCCCAGCATTTT. It codes for CASSSLGDQPQHF. The chain employs TRBV7-9 and TRBJ1-5; D call uncertain. From germline, CDR1 is SEHNR and CDR2 FQNEAQ (reference sequence). The CDR3 length is 13 residues. Trimming pared 4 bases from V and 5 bases from J, leaving 9 bases between.

V is TRBV5-1 and J is TRBJ2-7; 7 bases map to TRBD2. J was trimmed by 0 bases and V by 6 bases; bases with no gene match: 9. The CDR3 consists of 15 residues. Per germline, CDR1 SGHRS and CDR2 YFSETQ. The CDR3 sequence: CASTRGDHNSYEQYF. In DNA, the CDR3 is TGCGCCAGCACCCGGGGGGACCACAACTCCTACGAGCAGTACTTC.

The rearrangement links TRBV7-2 to TRBJ2-7; D possibly corresponds to TRBD1 (7 bases). The CDR3 is 16 amino acids. Germline V gives CDR1 SGHTA, CDR2 FQGNSA. With 4 bases removed from V and 6 bases from J, the gap between germline ends came to 22 bases. The CDR3 region is CASSSQWRGPQGEQYF. As DNA, the CDR3 is TGTGCCAGCAGCTCCCAGTGGAGGGGGCCCCAAGGCGAGCAGTACTTC.